This note documents a single T cell receptor beta chain sequence. Antigen specificity is unknown. TCRdb ran MiXCR on the 5' RACE reads and lists one entry per CDR3 protein. The sample records roughly 1,500,000 distinct CDR3 sequences, 32% being singletons. The data derive from a study of identical twins. This CDR3 has 15 residues. The V segment lost 0 bases and the J segment 2 bases; nucleotides outside the gene matches: 3. From germline, CDR1 is MGHRA and CDR2 YSYEKL. General study points: In beta out-of-frame sequences, the excess sharing between twins was weaker. Zero-insertion findings could be partly confounded by invariant cells (MAIT and iNKT cells). With monozygotic twins, out-of-frame TCR alpha sharing exceeded what models estimated. While abundant cord blood beta clonotypes carried fewer insertions, memory repertoires showed no such pattern.

The chain uses TRBV4-1 and TRBJ2-5; 7 nucleotides align to TRBD1. Material: cord blood. This clonotype was sampled from a newborn girl in good health. CDR3: CASSQEGTEQETQYF. Here the CDR3 DNA reads TGCGCCAGCAGCCAAGAAGGGACAGAGCAAGAGACCCAGTACTTC.